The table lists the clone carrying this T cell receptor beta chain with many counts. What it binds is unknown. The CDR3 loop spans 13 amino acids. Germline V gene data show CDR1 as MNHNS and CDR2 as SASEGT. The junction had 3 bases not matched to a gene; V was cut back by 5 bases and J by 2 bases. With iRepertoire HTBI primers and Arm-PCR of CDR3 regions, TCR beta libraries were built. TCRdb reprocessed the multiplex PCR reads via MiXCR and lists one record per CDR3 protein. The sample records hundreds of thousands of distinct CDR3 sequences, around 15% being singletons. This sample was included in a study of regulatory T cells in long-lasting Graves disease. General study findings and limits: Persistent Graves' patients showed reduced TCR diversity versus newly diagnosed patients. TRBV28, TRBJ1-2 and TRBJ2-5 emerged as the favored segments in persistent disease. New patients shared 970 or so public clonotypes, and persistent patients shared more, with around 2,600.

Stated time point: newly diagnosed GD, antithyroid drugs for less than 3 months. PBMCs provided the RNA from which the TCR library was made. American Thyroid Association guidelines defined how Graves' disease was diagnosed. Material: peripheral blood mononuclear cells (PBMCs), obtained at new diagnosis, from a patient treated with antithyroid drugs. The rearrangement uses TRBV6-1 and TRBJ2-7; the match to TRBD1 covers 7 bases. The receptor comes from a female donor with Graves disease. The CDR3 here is CASSLGTAYEQYF. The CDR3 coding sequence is TGTGCCAGCAGTTTAGGGACAGCCTACGAGCAGTACTTC.